The table lists the clone carrying this TCR beta chain with many counts. Its antigen remains unknown. V dropped 7 bases and J dropped 6; count of bases not matched to a gene: 6. CDR3 length: 15 amino acids. The germline V gene encodes CDR1 ENHRY and CDR2 SYGVKD. This specimen comes from a study of early T cells in non-severe SARS-CoV-2 infection. Study summary: Alpha and beta chains were unpaired, from unsorted whole-blood bulk RNA. General study results and limits: VDJdb-based matching was biased toward anti-spike CD8 responses and missed private and CD4 specificities.

Individual cDNA molecules were tagged with unique molecular identifiers. Via MiXCR, TCRdb re-called the 5' RACE reads, giving one row per CDR3 protein. This repertoire shows 65,000 to 80,000 distinct CDR3 sequences, 11% found once; its top ten account for about 4.8%. The sequence came from an adult who was a healthcare worker with PCR-confirmed SARS-CoV-2 infection or an uninfected control (not recorded which). The sequencing sample was made of whole blood. The chain is built from TRBV10-3 and TRBJ1-6; 10 positions agree with TRBD1. The chain's CDR3 is CAINSGQGFNSPLHF. The DNA for the CDR3 is TGTGCCATCAACTCGGGACAGGGGTTTAATTCACCCCTCCACTTT.